Following are 28 T cell receptor beta chains from one sample sequenced in a study of blood T cell repertoires in COVID-19. Clones were read by immunoSEQ multiplex PCR, and TCRdb kept only the in-frame ones, dropping some. This table has a few hundred thousand clones, 82% appearing once. Material for sequencing was PBMCs or T cells enriched from blood (not recorded which). All receptors come from a woman in her sixties who had recovered from COVID-19.

This clone was counted a few times. V usage is TRBV11-2 and J usage is TRBJ1-4; 8 nucleotides align to TRBD1. V lost 1 base and J lost 11; bases outside the gene matches: 6. The CDR3 contains 14 residues. CDR1 is SGHAT and CDR2 is FQNNGV in the germline V gene. CDR3 loop: CASSLAQGARKLFF. Written as DNA, the CDR3 is TGTGCCAGCAGCTTAGCGCAGGGGGCGAGGAAACTGTTTTTT.

The chain carries TRBV10-3 and TRBJ1-1; TRBD1 aligns across 7 bases. V dropped 7 bases and J dropped 3; count of bases not matched to a gene: 8. Germline V gene sequence: CDR1 ENHRY, CDR2 SYGVKD. The length of the CDR3 is 14 residues. The CDR3 is CAINQDRRDTEAFF. Here the CDR3 DNA reads TGTGCCATCAATCAGGACAGGCGGGACACTGAAGCTTTCTTT.

The gene calls are TRBV6-4 and TRBJ1-3, with D unresolved. This CDR3 comprises 15 residues. V shed 3 bases and J shed 4 bases, with 13 bases lying between them. Looked up from germline, CDR1 is MRHNA and CDR2 is SNTAGT. The CDR3 sequence: CASSDLPFQGNTIYF. The CDR3 DNA reads TGTGCCAGCAGTGATCTCCCCTTCCAGGGAAACACCATATATTTT.

The chain recombines TRBV5-1 with TRBJ2-2; 8 nucleotides agree with TRBD1. Germline values: CDR1 SGHRS, CDR2 YFSETQ. V lost 4 bases, J lost 7 bases, and 15 bases stayed unmatched. CDR3 length equals 17 residues. The CDR3 reads CASSPLFDRGFGGELFF. CDR3 bases: TGCGCCAGCAGCCCCCTTTTTGACAGGGGATTCGGCGGGGAGCTGTTTTTT.

The V call is TRBV9, the J call TRBJ1-4; D gene uncertain. The CDR3 runs 15 residues. CDR1 SGDLS and CDR2 YYNGEE come from the germline V gene. V gave up 4 bases and J gave up 5 bases, with 15 bases separating them. The CDR3: CASSKTPTENEKLFF. The CDR3 DNA sequence: TGTGCCAGCAGCAAGACTCCGACCGAAAATGAAAAACTGTTTTTT.

The gene calls are TRBV18 and TRBJ2-1, with a weak D call TRBD2 (5 bases). Germline V gives CDR1 KGHSH, CDR2 LQKENI. The CDR3 length is 13 residues. Trimming removed 3 bases at V and 9 bases at J, with 12 bases between. In DNA, the CDR3 is TGTGCCAGCTCACCGGCGAGGGTCGGTGAGCAGTTCTTC. Encoded protein: CASSPARVGEQFF.

This chain joins TRBV7-9 and TRBJ1-4, with 8 positions matching TRBD1. The J segment lost 7 bases and the V segment lost 5 bases, leaving 6 bases of the junction unmatched. The CDR3 sequence is 14 residues long. Germline V gene data show CDR1 as SEHNR and CDR2 as FQNEAQ (reference sequence). The CDR3 region has the DNA TGTGCCAGCAGCCGGACAGGGCTTGGTGAAAAACTGTTTTTT. This gives the protein CASSRTGLGEKLFF.

The chain employs TRBV4-1 and TRBJ1-5; D gene uncertain. From germline, CDR1 is MGHRA and CDR2 YSYEKL. The CDR3 contains 16 residues. The germline V and J ends were trimmed by 4 bases and 6 bases, with 19 bases remaining between them. Written as DNA, the CDR3 is TGCGCCAGCAGCCGCGGTTACGGGGTAGTTTTTCAGCCCCAGCATTTT. Translated: CASSRGYGVVFQPQHF.

This chain uses TRBV12-3 or TRBV12-4 with TRBJ1-2, with D unclear. The ends were cut back, 6 bases at V and 8 bases at J, with 10 bases in the middle. The CDR3 spans 11 residues. The DNA of the CDR3 is TGTGCCAGCAGCCTGACTCGGGGCTACACCTTC. It specifies CASSLTRGYTF.

This clone was detected only a few times. J is TRBJ1-4 and V is TRBV9; possible D gene TRBD1, 6 bases. The V end lost 1 base, the J end lost 3 bases, and 16 bases lay between the germline ends. Germline V gives CDR1 SGDLS, CDR2 YYNGEE. The CDR3 length is 17 residues. The CDR3 region has the DNA TGTGCCAGCAGCGTATGGGGGGGCGCCGGATCTAATGAAAAACTGTTTTTT. This sequence encodes CASSVWGGAGSNEKLFF.

The chain has TRBV28 and TRBJ1-1; a weak D match, TRBD1 (5 bases). V lost 3 bases and J 3 bases, leaving 8 bases between the germline ends. This CDR3 has 13 residues. CDR1 and CDR2 (germline): MDHEN, SYDVKM. Here the CDR3 reads CASSFEQDTEAFF. The CDR3 DNA is TGTGCCAGCAGTTTCGAACAGGACACTGAAGCTTTCTTT.

The chain has TRBV18 and TRBJ1-1; maybe TRBD1 (6 bases). This CDR3 comprises 14 residues. V dropped 5 bases and J dropped 7 bases, with 17 bases sitting between them. Per the germline V gene, CDR1 is KGHSH and CDR2 is LQKENI. The CDR3 DNA sequence: TGTGCCAGCTCAACGACAGGACTCATTGGTGAAGCTTTCTTT. The encoded protein is CASSTTGLIGEAFF.

This chain uses TRBV2 with TRBJ1-1; TRBD1 is a possible D gene (5 bases). Trimming cost V 2 bases and J 6 bases, with 7 bases left between them. The CDR3 totals 12 residues. Germline V gene data show CDR1 as SNHLY and CDR2 as FYNNEI. This CDR3 reads CASSERGAEAFF. DNA of the CDR3: TGTGCCAGCAGTGAACGGGGGGCTGAAGCTTTCTTT.

The chain couples TRBV6-1 to TRBJ1-1; a possible D gene is TRBD1 (6 bases). CDR1 and CDR2 (germline): MNHNS, SASEGT. V was cut by 3 bases and J by 1 base, with 9 bases left in between. The CDR3 has 14 residues. The CDR3 sequence: CASSDGQPNTEAFF. CDR3 bases: TGTGCCAGCAGTGACGGACAGCCGAACACTGAAGCTTTCTTT.

This clone has more than one count but fewer than ten. This rearrangement joins TRBV5-5 to TRBJ1-5; D gene unclear. From germline, CDR1 is SGHKS and CDR2 YYEKEE (reference sequence). Trimming removed 0 bases at V and 7 bases at J, with 8 bases between. The CDR3 loop spans 13 amino acids. The CDR3 loop is CASSLGAVQPQHF. The CDR3 bases are TGTGCCAGCAGCTTGGGGGCAGTCCAGCCCCAGCATTTT.

The gene calls are TRBV11-2 and TRBJ2-1; 7 positions match TRBD2. Germline V lookup: CDR1 SGHAT, CDR2 FQNNGV. J gave up 5 bases and V 4 bases, and 8 bases lay outside the gene matches. The CDR3 contains 15 residues. CDR3 coding DNA: TGTGCCAGCAGCTCCAGCGGGGTACGGAACAATGAGCAGTTCTTC. Its translation: CASSSSGVRNNEQFF.

The chain uses TRBV27 and TRBJ2-7, with 10 positions matching TRBD1. Trimming at V came to 5 bases and at J to 3 bases, leaving 7 bases not matched to a gene. Germline CDR1 reads MNHEY; CDR2 reads SMNVEV (reference sequence). The CDR3 is 15 residues long. The CDR3, as DNA: TGTGCCAGCAGTCAACAGGACAGGGGGTACTACGAGCAGTACTTC. Its translation: CASSQQDRGYYEQYF.

This clone was counted a few times. The chain carries TRBV18 and TRBJ1-3; 7 positions match TRBD1. This CDR3 comprises 15 residues. The J segment lost 0 bases and the V segment lost 6 bases, leaving 5 bases of the junction unmatched. CDR1 and CDR2 from the germline V gene are KGHSH and LQKENI. The CDR3: CASSRDRASGNTIYF. For the CDR3, the DNA is TGTGCCAGCTCCCGAGACAGGGCCTCTGGAAACACCATATATTTT.

The chain carries TRBV18 and TRBJ1-1; TRBD1 might be the D (6 bases). Germline CDR1 KGHSH, CDR2 LQKENI. There are 14 residues in the CDR3. V lost 3 bases and J 1 base, leaving 9 bases between the germline ends. Written as DNA, the CDR3 is TGTGCCAGCTCACCGGGACAAACGAACACTGAAGCTTTCTTT. The encoded protein is CASSPGQTNTEAFF.

This clone was counted a single time. The chain carries TRBV24-1 and TRBJ2-3, with 7 bases fitting TRBD1. The J segment lost 5 bases and the V segment lost 5 bases, leaving 9 bases of the junction unmatched. The CDR3 is made up of 15 amino acids. CDR1 KGHDR and CDR2 SFDVKD come from the germline V gene. The CDR3: CATSGPGQDVDTQYF. The CDR3 DNA reads as TGTGCCACCAGTGGCCCTGGACAGGACGTAGATACGCAGTATTTT.

V and J are TRBV19 and TRBJ1-2; 7 positions match TRBD1. Germline-derived CDR1 and CDR2 are LNHDA and SQIVND (reference sequence). The trim removed 6 bases at V and 6 bases at J, leaving 4 bases unmatched. This CDR3 comprises 12 residues. DNA of the CDR3: TGTGCCAGTAGGACAGGGTTCGATGGCTACACCTTC. Protein product: CASRTGFDGYTF.

The chain links TRBV10-3 to TRBJ1-6; TRBD1 aligns across 8 bases. This CDR3 region has 14 residues. The V segment lost 5 bases and the J segment 9 bases; nucleotides outside the gene matches: 6. Germline CDR1 and CDR2: ENHRY and SYGVKD. The chain's CDR3 is CAISQDRGGSPLHF. DNA for the CDR3: TGTGCCATCAGTCAAGACAGGGGAGGTTCACCCCTCCACTTT.

The chain couples TRBV13 to TRBJ2-3; TRBD2 aligns across 11 bases. This CDR3 is built from 15 residues. The V and J ends lost 5 bases and 3 bases, in that order; junction bases with no gene match: 4. Germline CDR1 PRHDT, CDR2 FYEKMQ (reference sequence). CDR3 sequence (DNA): TGTGCCAGCAGCCCCACTAGCGGGGGAACAGATACGCAGTATTTT. It is translated as CASSPTSGGTDTQYF.

This chain connects TRBV5-1 to TRBJ1-2; D uncertain. Trimming pared 0 bases from V and 4 bases from J, leaving 7 bases between. Germline V gene data show CDR1 as SGHRS and CDR2 as YFSETQ. The CDR3 runs to 13 residues. CDR3 bases: TGCGCCAGCAGCTTGGATCCGAGCTATGGCTACACCTTC. This translates into CASSLDPSYGYTF.

The rearrangement uses TRBV27 and TRBJ2-2; no reliable D call. The CDR3 extends over 15 amino acids. The germline CDR1 and CDR2 sequences are MNHEY and SMNVEV (reference sequence). V gave up 5 bases and J gave up 0 bases, with 10 bases separating them. In DNA form, the CDR3 reads TGTGCCAGCAGTACAGAAATCGCGAACACCGGGGAGCTGTTTTTT. It is translated as CASSTEIANTGELFF.

This rearrangement joins TRBV5-4 to TRBJ1-6, with unresolved D. V was clipped by 0 bases and J by 0 bases, with 10 bases between them. CDR3 length: 17 amino acids. The germline CDR1 and CDR2 sequences are SGHNT and YYREEE (reference sequence). The CDR3 nucleotides are TGTGCCAGCAGCTTGGGTCGTTCTAGCTCCTATAATTCACCCCTCCACTTT. It yields the protein CASSLGRSSSYNSPLHF.

The rearrangement uses TRBV5-1 and TRBJ2-2; TRBD1 is a possible D gene (5 bases). CDR1 is SGHRS, CDR2 YFSETQ, per germline. V was clipped by 0 bases and J by 0 bases, with 6 bases between them. The CDR3 length is 15 residues. CDR3 coding DNA: TGCGCCAGCAGCTTGGCAGGGTCGAACACCGGGGAGCTGTTTTTT. This gives the protein CASSLAGSNTGELFF.

The rearrangement joins TRBV19 to TRBJ1-2; 9 bases fit TRBD1. This CDR3 spans 12 amino acids. V dropped 10 bases and J dropped 8; count of bases not matched to a gene: 8. Germline V gives CDR1 LNHDA, CDR2 SQIVND (reference sequence). The CDR3, as DNA: TGTGCCATCCCCCAGGGGACAGGGGGCTACACCTTC. Amino acids: CAIPQGTGGYTF.